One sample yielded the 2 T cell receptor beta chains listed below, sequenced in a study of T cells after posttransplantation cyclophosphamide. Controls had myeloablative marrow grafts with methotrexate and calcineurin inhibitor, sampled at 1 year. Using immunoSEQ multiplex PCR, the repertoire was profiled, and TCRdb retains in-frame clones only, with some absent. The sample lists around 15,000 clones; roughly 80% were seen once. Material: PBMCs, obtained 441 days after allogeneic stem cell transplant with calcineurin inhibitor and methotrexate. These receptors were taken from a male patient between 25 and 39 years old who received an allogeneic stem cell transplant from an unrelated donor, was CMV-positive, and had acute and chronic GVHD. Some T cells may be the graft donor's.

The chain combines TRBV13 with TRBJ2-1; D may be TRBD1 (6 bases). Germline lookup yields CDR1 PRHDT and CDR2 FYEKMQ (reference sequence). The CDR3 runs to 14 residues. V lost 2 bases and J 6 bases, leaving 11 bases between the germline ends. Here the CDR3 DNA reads TGTGCCAGCAGCTTAAAACAGGGCCGCAATGAGCAGTTCTTC. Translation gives CASSLKQGRNEQFF. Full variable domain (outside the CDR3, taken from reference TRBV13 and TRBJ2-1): AAGVIQSPRHLIKEKRETATLKCYPIPRHDTVYWYQQGPGQDPQFLISFYEKMQSDKGSIPDRFSAQQFSDYHSELNMSSLELGDSALYFCASSLKQGRNEQFFGPGTRLTVL.

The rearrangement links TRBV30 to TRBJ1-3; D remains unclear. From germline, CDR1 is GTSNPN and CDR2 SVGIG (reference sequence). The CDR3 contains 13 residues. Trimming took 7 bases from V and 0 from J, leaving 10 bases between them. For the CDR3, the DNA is TGTGCCTTAGGGAGTGGCTCTGGAAACACCATATATTTT. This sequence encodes CALGSGSGNTIYF.